Below, 5 T cell receptor beta chains from the same sample are listed, as sequenced in a study of OX40 agonist ivuxolimab in advanced cancers. TCRdb's copy holds only in-frame clones and misses some; the assay was immunoSEQ multiplex PCR. The sample has approximately 20,000 clones, about three quarters seen once. Sequencing was performed on CD4+ or CD8+ T cells sorted from blood, taken in a trial of the OX40 agonist ivuxolimab. The source is an adult with an advanced solid tumor such as melanoma, head and neck, liver or kidney cancer.

This clone was detected a few times. The chain links TRBV7-2 to TRBJ2-2; D assignment may be TRBD1 or TRBD2 (5 bases each). CDR3 size: 16 residues. Germline assignment: CDR1 SGHTA and CDR2 FQGNSA. The V and J ends lost 4 bases and 1 base respectively, with 13 bases between them. CDR3 residues: CASSSPGRLNTGELFF. The CDR3 DNA is TGTGCCAGCAGCTCTCCGGGACGGTTGAACACCGGGGAGCTGTTTTTT.

This clone was counted between two and nine times. V is TRBV11-2 and J is TRBJ2-1; D not resolved. V was trimmed by 7 bases and J by 10 bases, leaving 11 bases between them. Per germline, CDR1 SGHAT and CDR2 FQNNGV. The CDR3 extends over 11 amino acids. CDR3 amino acids: CASTGLAEQFF. CDR3 bases: TGTGCCAGCACCGGATTGGCGGAGCAGTTCTTC.

This clone was observed a handful of times. The chain links TRBV29-1 to TRBJ2-2; D ambiguous. Trimming removed 4 bases at V and 5 bases at J, with 5 bases between. The length of the CDR3 is 11 residues. The germline gives CDR1 SQVTM, CDR2 ANQGSEA. As DNA, the CDR3 is TGCAGCGTTGGTTGGACCGGGGAGCTGTTTTTT. Amino acids: CSVGWTGELFF.

The sample holds one count of this clone. This chain connects TRBV6-5 to TRBJ2-2, with D uncertain. Per germline, CDR1 MNHEY and CDR2 SVGAGI. With 0 bases removed from V and 1 base from J, the gap between germline ends came to 0 bases. The CDR3 loop spans 13 amino acids. CDR3 loop: CASSYSNTGELFF. CDR3 DNA: TGTGCCAGCAGTTACTCGAACACCGGGGAGCTGTTTTTT.

CDR3 sequence reads: CAISFASHAANQETQYF. As DNA, the CDR3 is TGTGCCATCAGTTTTGCTAGCCACGCGGCGAATCAAGAGACCCAGTACTTC. The genes are TRBV10-3 and TRBJ2-5, with D maybe TRBD2 (5 bases). The V end lost 5 bases, the J end lost 2 bases, and 21 bases lay between the germline ends. Germline values: CDR1 ENHRY, CDR2 SYGVKD. The CDR3 loop spans 17 amino acids.